One sample yielded the 3 T cell receptor beta chains listed below, sequenced in a study of cytomegalovirus exposure and HLA in healthy donors. The PCR used 60 Vbeta and 13 Jbeta primers. Data came from immunoSEQ multiplex PCR; TCRdb stores just in-frame clones and leaves some out. The table has roughly 120,000 clones, 67% seen once. Sequencing input: PBMCs. The source of these receptors is a young man in good health and CMV-seropositive.

V gene TRBV19 combines with J gene TRBJ2-1, with 9 bases matching TRBD2. This CDR3 is built from 16 residues. Germline assignment: CDR1 LNHDA and CDR2 SQIVND (reference sequence). Trimming at V came to 5 bases and at J to 7 bases, leaving 12 bases not matched to a gene. The DNA of the CDR3 is TGTGCCAGTAGTTTTTACCCCGGCGGGGGGGCAAATGAGCAGTTCTTC. It codes for CASSFYPGGGANEQFF.

The CDR3 loop reads CASSLNQAGTDTQYF. The DNA of the CDR3 is TGCGCCAGCAGTCTCAACCAGGCCGGTACAGATACGCAGTATTTT. V gene TRBV10-2 combines with J gene TRBJ2-3, with D unresolved. The V and J ends lost 5 bases and 3 bases respectively, with 15 bases between them. There are 15 residues in the CDR3. Germline lookup yields CDR1 WSHSY and CDR2 SAAADI.

About this clone: Additional DNA sequences in this sample encode the identical CDR3. The chain links TRBV2 to TRBJ1-1; 7 bases are shared with TRBD1. Germline lookup yields CDR1 SNHLY and CDR2 FYNNEI. The CDR3 runs 18 residues. J was trimmed by 7 bases and V by 6 bases; bases with no gene match: 23. CDR3 bases: TGTGCCAGCAGCCCCCCGCCACAGGGGATCTTGTTGGCACATGAAGCTTTCTTT. Its protein product is CASSPPPQGILLAHEAFF.